The present TCR beta chain was sequenced within a study of blood T cell repertoires in COVID-19. Study context: Samples came from the United States, Italy and Spain, spanning acute and convalescent COVID-19. T cells, B-cell-depleted T cells, or PBMCs provided the cDNA or gDNA that served as material.

Authors' methods: Researchers report that nucleated cell counts were estimated from reference gene primer amplification. Method: immunoSEQ multiplex PCR; TCRdb's copy keeps in-frame clones and lacks some. The DNA was the basis for D and trimming; V, J and clone size are from that table. The sample includes about 72,000 clones, roughly 87% of them seen just once. Trimming stripped 3 bases from V and 2 bases from J, with 20 bases between. The germline V gene has CDR1 KGHSH and CDR2 LQKENI. The CDR3 is 18 amino acids. Sequencing used peripheral blood. The TCR sequence derives from a human donor in a cohort sampled during active COVID-19. The J gene is TRBJ1-3, the V gene TRBV18; D possibly corresponds to TRBD1 (5 bases). CDR3 in DNA: TGTGCCAGCTCACCCCTAGGGAGCGGGGGATTCCCTGGAAACACCATATATTTT. This gives the protein CASSPLGSGGFPGNTIYF.